A single sample gave rise to the 29 T cell receptor beta chains below, sequenced in a study of shared clonotypes between healthy human individuals. The assay was immunoSEQ multiplex PCR, and TCRdb's table has in-frame clones only and misses some. The table has 150,000 to 200,000 clones, 85% to 95% seen once. Sequencing input: naive CD4+ T cells sorted from blood. As for subset: CD45RA+ positively selected. These receptors were taken from a woman in her 30s in good health.

The chain combines TRBV19 with TRBJ2-2; D is unresolved. The V gene's germline CDR1 is LNHDA and CDR2 SQIVND (reference sequence). The V gene lost 4 bases and the J gene lost 0 bases, with 9 bases spanning the gap. The CDR3 runs to 15 residues. Here the CDR3 DNA reads TGTGCCAGTAGTAGGCTCGCCGCGAACACCGGGGAGCTGTTTTTT. This translates into CASSRLAANTGELFF.

The chain uses TRBV28 and TRBJ1-1; D remains ambiguous. Germline V gives CDR1 MDHEN, CDR2 SYDVKM. This CDR3 is 15 amino acids long. The ends were cut back, 3 bases at V and 0 bases at J, with 11 bases in the middle. The CDR3 loop reads CASSLVVPMNTEAFF. CDR3 DNA: TGTGCCAGCAGTTTGGTAGTGCCGATGAACACTGAAGCTTTCTTT.

The chain is built from TRBV9 and TRBJ1-5, with no clear D. V lost 0 bases, J lost 7 bases, and 14 bases lay in between. Germline V gene data show CDR1 as SGDLS and CDR2 as YYNGEE. This CDR3 is built from 15 residues. The CDR3 DNA sequence: TGTGCCAGCAGCGTAGGAATGGACCTCGGGCAGCCCCAGCATTTT. Its translation: CASSVGMDLGQPQHF.

The CDR3 here is CASSFSQGNDEQFF. CDR3 coding DNA: TGCGCCAGCAGCTTCTCACAGGGGAACGATGAGCAGTTCTTC. The rearrangement joins TRBV5-1 to TRBJ2-1, with TRBD1 matching 7 bases. Looked up from germline, CDR1 is SGHRS and CDR2 is YFSETQ. The CDR3 spans 14 residues. V was pared by 2 bases and J by 8 bases, with 7 bases of the junction left unmatched.

The V gene is TRBV28, the J gene TRBJ1-2, with D unresolved. V was clipped by 3 bases and J by 2 bases, with 10 bases between them. The CDR3 has 14 residues. Germline CDR1 is MDHEN and CDR2 is SYDVKM. CDR3 protein: CASSFQDLNYGYTF. Here the CDR3 DNA reads TGTGCCAGCAGTTTCCAGGATCTGAACTATGGCTACACCTTC.

The V call is TRBV28, the J call TRBJ1-6, with D hard to call. The germline CDR1 and CDR2 sequences are MDHEN and SYDVKM. V lost 6 bases, J lost 6 bases, and 12 bases lay in between. This CDR3 comprises 14 residues. The CDR3 loop is CASRDPKRNSPLHF. The CDR3 region has the DNA TGTGCCAGCAGGGACCCGAAACGTAATTCACCCCTCCACTTT.

V is TRBV29-1 and J is TRBJ2-5, with 7 bases identical to TRBD2. The J call may be in error: the DNA end matches TRBJ2-7 better. The CDR3 covers 13 residues. CDR1 and CDR2 (germline): SQVTM, ANQGSEA. The CDR3 sequence: CSVESGAGYEQYF. The CDR3 region has the DNA TGCAGCGTTGAAAGTGGAGCGGGGTACGAGCAGTACTTC.

This sequence joins TRBV19 and TRBJ2-1; possibly TRBD2 for D (6 bases). V shed 10 bases and J shed 0 bases, with 16 bases lying between them. The CDR3 has 15 residues. Germline CDR1 and CDR2: LNHDA and SQIVND (reference sequence). CDR3 nucleotide sequence: TGTGCCACAACCCCAGCGACTAGCTCCTACAATGAGCAGTTCTTC. Translating gives CATTPATSSYNEQFF.

V is TRBV29-1 and J is TRBJ2-1; TRBD2 matches at 10 bases. V lost 6 bases and J lost 3; bases outside the gene matches: 5. The CDR3 runs to 14 residues. Per germline, CDR1 SQVTM and CDR2 ANQGSEA. DNA of the CDR3: TGCAGCGTCGGACTAGCGGTCCTCTACAATGAGCAGTTCTTC. Its protein is CSVGLAVLYNEQFF.

The chain couples TRBV27 to TRBJ1-5, with a possible D match to TRBD1 (6 bases). The V end lost 2 bases, the J end lost 6 bases, and 14 bases lay between the germline ends. This CDR3 is 15 amino acids long. Germline V gives CDR1 MNHEY, CDR2 SMNVEV (reference sequence). CDR3 loop: CASSLRQGGSQPQHF. The CDR3, as DNA: TGTGCCAGCAGTTTACGCCAAGGGGGTAGTCAGCCCCAGCATTTT.

CDR3 coding DNA: TGCGCCAGCAGCCAAGTGGCGGGGCCCGGAAACACCATATATTTT. Translation gives CASSQVAGPGNTIYF. This rearrangement joins TRBV4-1 to TRBJ1-3; TRBD1 might be the D (5 bases). This CDR3 has 15 amino acids. Germline loops: CDR1 MGHRA, CDR2 YSYEKL. V dropped 1 base and J dropped 4 bases, with 11 bases sitting between them.

CDR3 residues: CASNSDEASYGYTF. The CDR3 DNA sequence: TGTGCCAGCAACTCAGACGAAGCGAGCTATGGCTACACCTTC. J is TRBJ1-2 and V is TRBV28; unclear D gene. V dropped 7 bases and J dropped 4 bases, with 16 bases sitting between them. Germline lookup yields CDR1 MDHEN and CDR2 SYDVKM. CDR3 size: 14 residues.

The chain recombines TRBV7-6 with TRBJ1-5; unclear D gene. Trimming removed 2 bases from V and 5 bases from J, with 7 bases in between. From germline, CDR1 is SGHVS and CDR2 FNYEAQ. This CDR3 spans 13 amino acids. The CDR3 bases are TGTGCCAGCAGCTTATCTCAGGATCAGCCCCAGCATTTT. Translating gives CASSLSQDQPQHF. The complete variable domain, with remaining parts taken from reference TRBV7-6 and TRBJ1-5, reads GAGVSQSPRYKVTKRGQDVALRCDPISGHVSLYWYRQALGQGPEFLTYFNYEAQQDKSGLPNDRFSAERPEGSISTLTIQRTEQRDSAMYRCASSLSQDQPQHFGDGTRLSIL.

This chain uses TRBV2 with TRBJ2-1; 9 bases match TRBD2. Germline CDR1 is SNHLY and CDR2 is FYNNEI. V lost 6 bases and J lost 1; bases outside the gene matches: 4. The CDR3 consists of 15 residues. CDR3 sequence: CASSPTSGSYNEQFF. The CDR3 nucleotides read TGTGCCAGCAGCCCGACTAGCGGATCCTACAATGAGCAGTTCTTC.

The V gene is TRBV7-2, the J gene TRBJ2-7; 8 positions agree with TRBD2. Germline CDR1 reads SGHTA; CDR2 reads FQGNSA. The CDR3 loop spans 15 amino acids. The V segment lost 5 bases and the J segment 9 bases; nucleotides outside the gene matches: 15. CDR3 sequence reads: CASSPPSSGTFLQYF. As DNA, the CDR3 is TGTGCCAGCAGCCCCCCCAGTAGCGGGACTTTTCTGCAGTACTTC.

This chain links TRBV6-5 with TRBJ1-1; TRBD1 agrees at 7 bases. Germline CDR1 MNHEY, CDR2 SVGAGI. The CDR3 length is 15 residues. V was clipped by 5 bases and J by 5 bases; unmatched bases: 11. Written as DNA, the CDR3 is TGTGCCAGCAGTACCGTAACAGGGGCGATAACTGAAGCTTTCTTT. Residues: CASSTVTGAITEAFF.

The gene calls are TRBV6-1 and TRBJ1-2, with 7 nucleotides matching TRBD1. V shed 6 bases and J 3 bases; nucleotides not matched to a gene: 4. Germline V CDR1 and CDR2: MNHNS, SASEGT. There are 13 residues in the CDR3. DNA for the CDR3: TGTGCCAGCAGGGGACAGAATTACTATGGCTACACCTTC. Amino acids: CASRGQNYYGYTF.

This rearrangement joins TRBV6-1 to TRBJ2-5; 11 nucleotides line up with TRBD1. The DNA end lines up better with TRBJ2-7; the J call may be wrong. This CDR3 comprises 15 residues. From germline, CDR1 is MNHNS and CDR2 SASEGT. The CDR3 nucleotides are TGTGCCAGCAGTGAAGTGGACAGGGGGCGCTACGAGCAGTACTTC. Its protein product is CASSEVDRGRYEQYF.

The chain is built from TRBV7-9 and TRBJ1-2; possible D gene TRBD1, 5 bases. The V gene lost 6 bases and the J gene lost 6 bases, with 14 bases spanning the gap. The CDR3 runs to 13 residues. Germline loops: CDR1 SEHNR, CDR2 FQNEAQ (reference sequence). The CDR3 is CASSFQGTNGYTF. The CDR3 nucleotides are TGTGCCAGCAGTTTTCAGGGAACAAATGGCTACACCTTC.

The chain couples TRBV5-1 to TRBJ1-4; D is ambiguous. The CDR3 contains 12 residues. Germline V gene lookup returns CDR1 SGHRS and CDR2 YFSETQ. With 3 bases removed from V and 5 bases from J, the gap between germline ends came to 5 bases. The CDR3 nucleotides are TGCGCCAGCAGCTCAGTGAATGAAAAACTGTTTTTT. It codes for CASSSVNEKLFF. Full variable domain (missing parts from reference TRBV5-1 and TRBJ1-4): KAGVTQTPRYLIKTRGQQVTLSCSPISGHRSVSWYQQTPGQGLQFLFEYFSETQRNKGNFPGRFSGRQFSNSRSEMNVSTLELGDSALYLCASSSVNEKLFFGSGTQLSVL.

This clone was detected only once. The chain carries TRBV18 and TRBJ1-5; D gene unclear. CDR1 and CDR2 (germline): KGHSH, LQKENI. The ends were cut back, 2 bases at V and 4 bases at J, with 12 bases in the middle. This CDR3 contains 15 residues. The CDR3 region has the DNA TGTGCCAGCTCACCAGAGACACTGACGAATCAGCCCCAGCATTTT. This codes for CASSPETLTNQPQHF.

The chain couples TRBV5-4 to TRBJ2-7, with 10 bases aligning to TRBD2. The CDR3 runs to 16 residues. Trimming took 4 bases from V and 1 from J; bases not matched to a gene: 8. Germline CDR1 SGHNT, CDR2 YYREEE (reference sequence). The DNA for the CDR3 is TGTGCCAGCAGCCGGGGGGCTAGCGGGAGTTCCTACGAGCAGTACTTC. Protein product: CASSRGASGSSYEQYF.

The chain is built from TRBV5-1 and TRBJ1-2; D might be TRBD1 (5 bases). Germline V CDR1 and CDR2: SGHRS, YFSETQ. V shed 5 bases and J shed 5 bases, with 10 bases lying between them. CDR3 length: 12 residues. The CDR3 nucleotides are TGCGCCAGCAGATGGGGGGAGTATGGCTACACCTTC. As protein: CASRWGEYGYTF.

V and J are TRBV5-1 and TRBJ2-3; possibly TRBD2 for D (5 bases). Trimming removed 6 bases from V and 0 bases from J, with 8 bases in between. CDR1 and CDR2 from the germline V gene are SGHRS and YFSETQ. The CDR3 consists of 13 residues. The DNA for the CDR3 is TGCGCCAGCAAAGCGGTTAGCACAGATACGCAGTATTTT. The encoded protein is CASKAVSTDTQYF.

The chain uses TRBV4-1 and TRBJ2-7; D is ambiguous. Germline V gene sequence: CDR1 MGHRA, CDR2 YSYEKL. This CDR3 is 15 amino acids long. The germline V and J ends were trimmed by 0 bases and 1 base, with 10 bases remaining between them. In nucleotides, the CDR3 is TGCGCCAGCAGCCAAGATCCCGGCCTATCCTACGAGCAGTACTTC. Its translation: CASSQDPGLSYEQYF.

The genes are TRBV7-9 and TRBJ2-5; D ambiguous. The J call may be wrong; the DNA end is better matched by TRBJ2-7. The CDR3 spans 13 residues. Looked up from germline, CDR1 is SEHNR and CDR2 is FQNEAQ (reference sequence). The CDR3 region has the DNA TGTGCCAGCAGCTTAGCCTTCTTGGACGAGCAGTACTTC. It specifies CASSLAFLDEQYF.

CDR3 sequence reads: CASRQTGTDTQYF. The CDR3 nucleotides are TGTGCCAGCAGACAAACAGGGACCGATACGCAGTATTTT. The genes are TRBV28 and TRBJ2-3; TRBD1 might be the D (6 bases). The V and J ends lost 6 bases and 6 bases respectively, with 13 bases between them. CDR1 is MDHEN, CDR2 SYDVKM, per germline. The CDR3 is 13 residues long.

This clone was found once. The V gene is TRBV28, the J gene TRBJ2-5, with TRBD2 matching 14 bases. V trimming: 5 bases; J trimming: 5 bases; junction bases outside the gene matches: 7. CDR1 is MDHEN, CDR2 SYDVKM, per germline. This CDR3 has 16 amino acids. The CDR3 sequence: CASSPGLAGVWETQYF. CDR3 nucleotides: TGTGCCAGCAGTCCGGGACTAGCGGGAGTCTGGGAGACCCAGTACTTC.

Concerning this clone itself: At one boundary the junction diverges from the germline segment, which might be a read error. V is TRBV7-9 and J is TRBJ2-6, with 8 positions matching TRBD1. The CDR3 totals 15 residues. Germline CDR1 and CDR2: SEHNR and FQNEAQ (reference sequence). DNA of the CDR3: TGTGCCGGGGACAGGTTTTTGTCTGGGGCCAACGTCCTGGCTTTC. This sequence encodes CAGDRFLSGANVLAF.